This T cell receptor beta chain was recovered during a study of early stage breast cancer tumors. General observations from the study: Tumor and normal breast were distinguished via blood comparison in about 90% of the 16 patients. Compared with adjacent normal breast, tumors showed about 2.5-fold denser, more clonal T cells.

Measured with immunoSEQ multiplex PCR; TCRdb has only the in-frame clones, and not every one. Here the sample spans 9,000 to 13,000 clones, about four fifths being singletons. V shed 5 bases, J shed 9 bases, and the junction held 11 bases outside the gene matches. This CDR3 spans 15 amino acids. Germline CDR1 and CDR2: LNHDA and SQIVND (reference sequence). Roughly 18-50 mg of tissue was diced for each tumor. Points on this clone: Its antigen is undetermined.

Sequenced: breast tumor tissue. This TCR derives from a person aged 70 to 85 with breast cancer. The chain uses TRBV19 and TRBJ2-4, with 9 bases fitting TRBD1. Here the CDR3 DNA reads TGTGCCAGTAGTCCCGGGACAGGGCTCGAGACCATTCAGTACTTC. Translating gives CASSPGTGLETIQYF. Filled out from reference TRBV19 and TRBJ2-4, the complete variable domain reads DGGITQSPKYLFRKEGQNVTLSCEQNLNHDAMYWYRQDPGQGLRLIYYSQIVNDFQKGDIAEGYSVSREKKESFPLTVTSAQKNPTAFYLCASSPGTGLETIQYFGAGTRLSVL.